This TCR beta chain was obtained from a study of HIV-infected patients and healthy controls. This clonotype has more than one count but fewer than ten. Losses at the gene ends were 5 bases for V and 1 base for J; bases not matched to a gene: 8. The germline gives CDR1 SEHNR, CDR2 FQNEAQ (reference sequence). This CDR3 comprises 17 residues. TCRdb re-analysed the 5' RACE reads in MiXCR, keeping a single row per CDR3 protein. Of 60,000 to 70,000 distinct CDR3 sequences in the sample, 19% were seen once. The sequence was obtained from a human donor in good health. V gene TRBV7-9 combines with J gene TRBJ1-6; 7 positions agree with TRBD1. Sequenced sample: CD4+ T cells from blood. The CDR3 is CASSPSATGSYNSPLHF. The CDR3 DNA reads TGTGCCAGCAGCCCGTCGGCGACAGGGTCCTATAATTCACCCCTCCACTTT.